This T cell receptor (beta chain) was observed in a study of shared clonotypes between healthy human individuals. The CDR3 length is 15 residues. V shed 3 bases and J shed 2 bases, with 14 bases lying between them. Germline V gives CDR1 SGHTA, CDR2 FQGNSA. In its sample, this clone was seen many times. Its specificity is not known. The study's findings and limits: Clonotype sharing levels among donors were expected to vary with sequencing depth.

Method: immunoSEQ multiplex PCR; TCRdb's copy keeps in-frame clones and lacks some. The data contain 75,000 to 100,000 clones, more than 45% of them singletons. This clonotype was obtained from a woman aged 40 to 50 in good health. Some clones in this sample may be carry-over from other donors' samples. This chain uses TRBV7-2 with TRBJ2-7, with D perhaps matching TRBD2 (6 bases). What was sequenced was PBMCs. This chain's CDR3 is CASSLRDGSPYEQYF. The CDR3 coding sequence is TGTGCCAGCAGCTTGCGGGACGGATCTCCCTACGAGCAGTACTTC.